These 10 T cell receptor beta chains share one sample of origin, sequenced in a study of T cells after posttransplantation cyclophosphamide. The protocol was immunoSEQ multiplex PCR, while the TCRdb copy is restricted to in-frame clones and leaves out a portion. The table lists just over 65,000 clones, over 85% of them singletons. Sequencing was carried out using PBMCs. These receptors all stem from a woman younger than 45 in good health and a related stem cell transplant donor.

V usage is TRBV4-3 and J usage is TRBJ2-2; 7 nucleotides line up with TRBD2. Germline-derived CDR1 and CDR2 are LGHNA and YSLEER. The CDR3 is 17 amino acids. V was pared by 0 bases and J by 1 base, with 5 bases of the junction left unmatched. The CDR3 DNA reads TGCGCCAGCAGCCAAGATTGGGGAGGGAAGAACACCGGGGAGCTGTTTTTT. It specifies CASSQDWGGKNTGELFF.

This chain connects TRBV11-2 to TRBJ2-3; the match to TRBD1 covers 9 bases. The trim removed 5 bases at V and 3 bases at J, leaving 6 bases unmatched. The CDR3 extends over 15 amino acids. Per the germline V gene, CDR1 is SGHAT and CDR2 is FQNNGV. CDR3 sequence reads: CASSHRQGETDTQYF. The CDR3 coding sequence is TGTGCCAGCAGCCACCGACAGGGGGAAACAGATACGCAGTATTTT.

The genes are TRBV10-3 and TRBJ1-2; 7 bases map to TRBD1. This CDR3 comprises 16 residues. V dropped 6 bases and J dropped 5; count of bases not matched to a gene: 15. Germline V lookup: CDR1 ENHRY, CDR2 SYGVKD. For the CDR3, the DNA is TGTGCCATCAGCCTAGATGTACTGGGACAGACGTATGGCTACACCTTC. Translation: CAISLDVLGQTYGYTF.

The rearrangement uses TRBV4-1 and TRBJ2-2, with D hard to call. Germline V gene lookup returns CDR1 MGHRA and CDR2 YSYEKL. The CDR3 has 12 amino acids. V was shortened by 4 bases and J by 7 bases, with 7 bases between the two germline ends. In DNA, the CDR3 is TGCGCCAGCAGCCCTTGGAGCGGGGAGCTGTTTTTT. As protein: CASSPWSGELFF.

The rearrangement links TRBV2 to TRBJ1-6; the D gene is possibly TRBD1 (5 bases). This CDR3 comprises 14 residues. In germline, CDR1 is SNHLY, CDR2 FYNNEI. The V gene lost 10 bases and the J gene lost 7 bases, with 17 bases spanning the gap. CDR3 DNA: TGTGCCACCCTTCTCGAGACAGCCAATTCACCCCTCCACTTT. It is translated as CATLLETANSPLHF.

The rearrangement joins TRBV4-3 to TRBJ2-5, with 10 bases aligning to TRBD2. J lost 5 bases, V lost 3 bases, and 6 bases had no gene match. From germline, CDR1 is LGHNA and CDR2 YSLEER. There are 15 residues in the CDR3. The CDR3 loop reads CASSHLSGGVETQYF. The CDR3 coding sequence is TGCGCCAGCAGCCATCTAAGCGGGGGGGTCGAGACCCAGTACTTC.

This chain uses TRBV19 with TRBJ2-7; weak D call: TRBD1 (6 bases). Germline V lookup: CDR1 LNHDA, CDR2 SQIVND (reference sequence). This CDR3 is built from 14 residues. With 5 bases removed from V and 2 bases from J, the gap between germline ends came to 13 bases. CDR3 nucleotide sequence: TGTGCCAGTAGTGTTCAACAGGGCCCCTACGAGCAGTACTTC. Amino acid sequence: CASSVQQGPYEQYF.

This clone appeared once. The CDR3 protein is CASSQGYGTGSTYEQYF. For the CDR3, the DNA is TGCGCCAGCAGCCAAGGTTACGGGACAGGGTCTACCTACGAGCAGTACTTC. The chain uses TRBV4-1 and TRBJ2-7, with 9 nucleotides matching TRBD1. The germline V gene has CDR1 MGHRA and CDR2 YSYEKL. J lost 2 bases, V lost 1 base, and 9 bases had no gene match. The CDR3 spans 17 residues.

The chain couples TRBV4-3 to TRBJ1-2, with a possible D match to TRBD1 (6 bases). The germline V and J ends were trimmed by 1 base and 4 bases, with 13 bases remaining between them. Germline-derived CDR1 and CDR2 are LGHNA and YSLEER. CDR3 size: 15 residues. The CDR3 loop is CASSQGTEALYGYTF. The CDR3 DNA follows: TGCGCCAGCAGCCAAGGGACAGAGGCCCTCTATGGCTACACCTTC.

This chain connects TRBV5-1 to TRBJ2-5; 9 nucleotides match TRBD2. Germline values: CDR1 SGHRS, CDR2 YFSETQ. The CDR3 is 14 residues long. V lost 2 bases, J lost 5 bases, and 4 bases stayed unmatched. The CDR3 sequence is CASSFGGGAETQYF. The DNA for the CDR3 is TGCGCCAGCAGCTTTGGCGGGGGGGCCGAGACCCAGTACTTC.